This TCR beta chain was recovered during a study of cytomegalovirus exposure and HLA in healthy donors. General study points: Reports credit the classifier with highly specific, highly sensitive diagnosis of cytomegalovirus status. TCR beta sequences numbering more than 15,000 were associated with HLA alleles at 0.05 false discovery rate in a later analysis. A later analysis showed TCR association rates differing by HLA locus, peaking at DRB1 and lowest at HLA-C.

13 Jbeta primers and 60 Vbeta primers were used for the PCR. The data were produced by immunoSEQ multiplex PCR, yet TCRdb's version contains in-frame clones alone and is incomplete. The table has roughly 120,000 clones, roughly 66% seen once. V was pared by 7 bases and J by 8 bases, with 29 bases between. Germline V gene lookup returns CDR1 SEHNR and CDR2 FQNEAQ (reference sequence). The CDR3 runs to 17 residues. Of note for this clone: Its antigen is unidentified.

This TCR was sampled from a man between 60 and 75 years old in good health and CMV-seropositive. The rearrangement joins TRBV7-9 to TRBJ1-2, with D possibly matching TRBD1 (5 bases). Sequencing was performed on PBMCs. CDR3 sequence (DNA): TGTGCCAGCAACTTCCTGTTTGAGCCAGGGCTTAATCGCGGCTACACCTTC. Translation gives CASNFLFEPGLNRGYTF.